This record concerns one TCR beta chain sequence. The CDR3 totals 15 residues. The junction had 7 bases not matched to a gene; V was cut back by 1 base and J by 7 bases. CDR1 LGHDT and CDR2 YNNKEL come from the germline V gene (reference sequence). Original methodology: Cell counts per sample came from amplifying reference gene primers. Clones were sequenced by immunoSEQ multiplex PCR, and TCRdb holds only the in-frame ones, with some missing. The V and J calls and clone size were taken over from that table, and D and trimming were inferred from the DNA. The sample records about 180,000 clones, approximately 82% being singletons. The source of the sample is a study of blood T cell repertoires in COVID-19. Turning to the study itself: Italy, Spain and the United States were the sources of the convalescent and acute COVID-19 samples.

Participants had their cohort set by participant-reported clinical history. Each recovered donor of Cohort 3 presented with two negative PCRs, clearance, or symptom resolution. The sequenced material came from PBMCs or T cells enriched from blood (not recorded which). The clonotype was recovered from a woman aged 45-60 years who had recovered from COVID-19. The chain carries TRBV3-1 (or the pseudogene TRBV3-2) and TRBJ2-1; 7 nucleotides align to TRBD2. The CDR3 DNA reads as TGTGCCAGCAGCCAAGTGCCGGGAGGTCAGAATGAGCAGTTCTTC. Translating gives CASSQVPGGQNEQFF.